These T cell receptor beta chains were read from a single sample in a study of blood T cell repertoires in COVID-19. The method was immunoSEQ multiplex PCR; TCRdb's version includes in-frame clones alone and lacks a portion of them. The sample consists of some 400,000 clones, approximately 87% of them appearing once. Sequencing input: PBMCs or T cells enriched from blood (not recorded which). The receptors were gathered from a man younger than 45 who had recovered from COVID-19. Each CDR3 is given with its conserved first and last residue. A D gene is named only where the DNA matches it firmly. Only part of the rows carry a size: once, few, many, or a class if the clone is expanded.

J: TRBJ1-2; length: 16; V: TRBV5-4; D: NA; size: NA; DNA: TGTGCCAGCAGCTTGTTTTCCCGCACCGCGGGCTATGGCTACACCTTC; CDR3: CASSLFSRTAGYGYTF
J: TRBJ1-5; length: 15; V: TRBV7-2; D: NA; size: NA; DNA: TGTGCCAGCAGCTTACGGCCAGGCATCAATCAGCCCCAGCATTTT; CDR3: CASSLRPGINQPQHF
J: TRBJ2-5; length: 16; V: TRBV7-2; D: NA; size: NA; DNA: TGTGCCAGCAGCCTAACCCTCAGGGGCCACCAAGAGACCCAGTACTTC; CDR3: CASSLTLRGHQETQYF
J: TRBJ2-3; length: 15; V: TRBV6-5; D: NA; size: NA; DNA: TGTGCCAGCAGTTACGTGACGGGGAAGGAAGATACGCAGTATTTT; CDR3: CASSYVTGKEDTQYF
J: TRBJ1-1; length: 14; V: TRBV9; D: TRBD1; size: once; DNA: TGTGCCAGCAGCGTGACAGGGAGGAACACTGAAGCTTTCTTT; CDR3: CASSVTGRNTEAFF
J: TRBJ1-2; length: 16; V: TRBV6-2/TRBV6-3; D: TRBD1; size: NA; DNA: TGTGCCAGCAGCTGGGGCACGACAGGGATCGGCTATGGCTACACCTTC; CDR3: CASSWGTTGIGYGYTF
J: TRBJ1-2; length: 16; V: TRBV5-1; D: TRBD1; size: NA; DNA: TGCGCCAGCAGCTCGCCTCTGGGACAGGGCTTCTATGGCTACACCTTC; CDR3: CASSSPLGQGFYGYTF
J: TRBJ1-5; length: 18; V: TRBV19; D: TRBD1; size: NA; DNA: TGTGCCAGTAGATCCGGGACAGGGGGCAACGCGAGGGATCAGCCCCAGCATTTT; CDR3: CASRSGTGGNARDQPQHF
J: TRBJ1-2; length: 14; V: TRBV10-3; D: NA; size: NA; DNA: TGTGCCATCAGTGAACAGGACGTGGGCTATGGCTACACCTTC; CDR3: CAISEQDVGYGYTF
J: TRBJ2-5; length: 13; V: TRBV7-7; D: NA; size: NA; DNA: TGTGCTAGCAGCTTAGGGGCAGAAGAGACCCAGTACTTC; CDR3: CASSLGAEETQYF
J: TRBJ1-1; length: 14; V: TRBV5-4; D: NA; size: NA; DNA: TGTGCCAGCAGCAAGGACAGTGGGAACACTGAAGCTTTCTTT; CDR3: CASSKDSGNTEAFF
J: TRBJ2-7; length: 18; V: TRBV30; D: TRBD1; size: NA; DNA: TGTGCCTGGAGTGCTCGGAAATCAAAAATCGGACAGGGGGACGAGCAGTACTTC; CDR3: CAWSARKSKIGQGDEQYF
J: TRBJ1-4; length: 15; V: TRBV7-2; D: NA; size: NA; DNA: TGTGCCAGCAGCTTATTGGGCAGTATTAATGAAAAACTGTTTTTT; CDR3: CASSLLGSINEKLFF
J: TRBJ1-1; length: 11; V: TRBV30; D: NA; size: NA; DNA: TGTGCCTGGAGTGGAGCATGGAGAGCTTTCTTT; CDR3: CAWSGAWRAFF
J: TRBJ1-2; length: 14; V: TRBV7-2; D: NA; size: once; DNA: TGTGCCAGCAGCTTAGCTGTTACGGTTGATGGCTACACCTTC; CDR3: CASSLAVTVDGYTF